Reported below is one TCR beta chain. Its antigen is undetermined. Germline CDR1 reads SEHNR; CDR2 reads FQNEAQ (reference sequence). Trimming pared 4 bases from V and 5 bases from J, leaving 10 bases between. CDR3 length equals 13 residues. This record comes from a study of beta chain features in type 1 diabetes. Study-wide results and caveats: Within each of all four CD4+ subsets, Type 1 diabetes patients had TCRB CDR3s that were moderately but significantly shorter. A possible short-template PCR bias applies equally to patients and controls. Type 1 diabetes patients had fewer VDJ junction insertions and more deletions.

Without exception, sorted populations had purity beyond 95%. Since all of the isolated RNA was reverse transcribed, expressed TCRB transcripts were what got sequenced. Profiling relied on immunoSEQ multiplex PCR, and the TCRdb table lists in-frame clones only, not all of them. Among about 660,000 clones listed, over 12% were seen once. This receptor was identified in a man between 18 and 35 years old with type 1 diabetes. The gene calls are TRBV7-9 and TRBJ2-3, with TRBD2 as a possible D gene (5 bases). The sample taken for sequencing was naive CD4+ T cells from blood. CDR3 region: CASSSSRVDTQYF. CDR3 DNA: TGTGCCAGCAGCTCGTCGAGGGTAGATACGCAGTATTTT.